This entry lists 20 T cell receptor beta chains sequenced from one sample in a study of blood T cell repertoires in COVID-19. Measured with immunoSEQ multiplex PCR; TCRdb has only the in-frame clones, and not every one. The sample holds approximately 70,000 clones, approximately 80% seen once. The specimen was peripheral blood. These TCRs come from a man aged 80 or over with active or convalescent COVID-19.

The genes are TRBV28 and TRBJ2-1, with 8 bases matching TRBD2. With V trimmed by 4 bases and J by 0 bases, 5 bases remained unmatched. This CDR3 comprises 16 residues. CDR1 and CDR2 (germline): MDHEN, SYDVKM. CDR3 protein: CASSSRLANSYNEQFF. CDR3 DNA sequence: TGTGCCAGCAGTTCCAGACTAGCGAACTCCTACAATGAGCAGTTCTTC.

This clone appeared a few times. The V call is TRBV9, the J call TRBJ2-1; possibly TRBD2 for D (5 bases). V was shortened by 2 bases and J by 5 bases, with 17 bases between the two germline ends. The CDR3 consists of 16 residues. Per the germline V gene, CDR1 is SGDLS and CDR2 is YYNGEE. CDR3 region: CASSVALRGGDNEQFF. CDR3 DNA: TGTGCCAGCAGCGTGGCGCTACGGGGTGGTGACAATGAGCAGTTCTTC.

This clone was observed a single time. The chain couples TRBV6-5 to TRBJ1-2, with TRBD1 matching 9 bases. The CDR3 is 12 residues long. V shed 4 bases and J 12 bases; nucleotides not matched to a gene: 6. Per germline, CDR1 MNHEY and CDR2 SVGAGI. CDR3 in amino acids: CASSLGQGPHTF. CDR3 sequence (DNA): TGTGCCAGCAGTTTAGGACAGGGGCCTCACACCTTC.

This clone was observed a handful of times. V gene TRBV3-1 (or the pseudogene TRBV3-2) combines with J gene TRBJ2-7; 8 nucleotides line up with TRBD2. Germline trimming cut 1 base from V and 5 bases from J; bases unmatched to any gene: 4. Germline values: CDR1 LGHDT, CDR2 YNNKEL (reference sequence). The CDR3 contains 14 residues. The CDR3 spells CASSQAVTSDEQYF. The CDR3 DNA reads TGTGCCAGCAGCCAAGCCGTGACTAGCGACGAGCAGTACTTC.

The chain has TRBV5-6 and TRBJ2-5; 14 bases align to TRBD2. The CDR3 extends over 17 amino acids. V was pared by 0 bases and J by 4 bases, with 5 bases of the junction left unmatched. In germline, CDR1 is SGHDT, CDR2 YYEEEE. Written as DNA, the CDR3 is TGTGCCAGCAGCTTGGCCCTGACTAGCGGGAGGGCAGAGACCCAGTACTTC. Translation gives CASSLALTSGRAETQYF. The entire variable domain, with the rest obtained from reference TRBV5-6 and TRBJ2-5, is as follows: DAGVTQSPTHLIKTRGQQVTLRCSPKSGHDTVSWYQQALGQGPQFIFQYYEEEERQRGNFPDRFSGHQFPNYSSELNVNALLLGDSALYLCASSLALTSGRAETQYFGPGTRLLVL.

J is TRBJ2-2 and V is TRBV4-3, with 13 bases aligning to TRBD2. Germline values: CDR1 LGHNA, CDR2 YSLEER. The CDR3 contains 21 residues. V lost 4 bases to trimming and J lost 0 bases; unmatched junction nucleotides: 14. The chain's CDR3 is CASSPLLAGGPLPSNTGELFF. For the CDR3, the DNA is TGCGCCAGCAGCCCGTTACTAGCGGGAGGGCCTCTTCCATCGAACACCGGGGAGCTGTTTTTT.

The rearrangement uses TRBV10-3 and TRBJ2-2; 8 nucleotides align to TRBD1. The ends lost 5 bases at V and 7 bases at J; junction bases unmatched: 6. CDR1 and CDR2 from the germline V gene are ENHRY and SYGVKD. The CDR3 runs to 14 residues. The DNA for the CDR3 is TGTGCCATCAGTAGGACAGGGCGGATCGGGGAGCTGTTTTTT. This codes for CAISRTGRIGELFF.

This clone appeared a single time. The chain recombines TRBV5-4 with TRBJ1-5; D is unclear. The CDR3 has 13 amino acids. Germline CDR1 reads SGHNT; CDR2 reads YYREEE (reference sequence). Deletions cut 2 bases from V and 4 bases from J, with 7 bases between. The CDR3: CASSLNRNQPQHF. CDR3 bases: TGTGCCAGCAGCTTAAACAGAAATCAGCCCCAGCATTTT.

This clone was picked up a small number of times. The chain links TRBV7-8 to TRBJ2-7, with 8 bases identical to TRBD1. The CDR3 spans 15 residues. Germline trimming cut 3 bases from V and 0 bases from J; bases unmatched to any gene: 4. The V gene's germline CDR1 is SGHVS and CDR2 FQNEAQ. The CDR3 loop is CASSFRTGSSYEQYF. DNA for the CDR3: TGTGCCAGCAGCTTCCGGACAGGGAGCTCCTACGAGCAGTACTTC.

V is TRBV19 and J is TRBJ2-7; the match to TRBD1 covers 7 bases. The germline gives CDR1 LNHDA, CDR2 SQIVND (reference sequence). The J segment lost 2 bases and the V segment lost 4 bases, leaving 2 bases of the junction unmatched. The CDR3 spans 13 residues. The CDR3 DNA reads as TGTGCCAGTAGTACGGGACAGACCTACGAGCAGTACTTC. Protein product: CASSTGQTYEQYF.

The chain uses TRBV11-2 and TRBJ2-3; tentative D call: TRBD1 (7 bases). Per the germline V gene, CDR1 is SGHAT and CDR2 is FQNNGV. The CDR3 is made up of 16 amino acids. Trimming removed 1 base from V and 6 bases from J, with 17 bases in between. Here the CDR3 DNA reads TGTGCCAGCAGCTTAGCCTCGGCCCAGGGGGGCGATACGCAGTATTTT. This translates into CASSLASAQGGDTQYF.

This sequence joins TRBV5-6 and TRBJ1-5; D is perhaps TRBD1 (5 bases). Germline CDR1 SGHDT, CDR2 YYEEEE. The CDR3 runs 15 residues. V lost 4 bases and J lost 2, with 13 bases in between. CDR3 sequence reads: CASSGRGDRNQPQHF. For the CDR3, the DNA is TGTGCCAGCAGCGGGAGGGGTGATCGCAATCAGCCCCAGCATTTT.

Concerning this clone: Other DNA sequences in the sample encode the same CDR3. This chain connects TRBV5-1 to TRBJ2-7; 8 bases match TRBD1. The V and J ends lost 4 bases and 3 bases, in that order; junction bases with no gene match: 3. This CDR3 is 13 amino acids long. Germline CDR1 reads SGHRS; CDR2 reads YFSETQ. CDR3 amino acids: CASSGGQGYEQYF. CDR3 sequence (DNA): TGCGCCAGCAGCGGTGGACAGGGCTACGAGCAGTACTTC.

This clone was counted between two and nine times. The V and J genes are TRBV7-9 and TRBJ1-4; D might be TRBD1 (5 bases). Trimming left V 5 bases short and J 0 bases short, with 16 bases between. CDR1 and CDR2 (germline): SEHNR, FQNEAQ (reference sequence). This CDR3 contains 17 residues. For the CDR3, the DNA is TGTGCCAGCAGCCCAGTGGGGGGATTAGCAACTAATGAAAAACTGTTTTTT. It yields the protein CASSPVGGLATNEKLFF.

The rearrangement links TRBV4-1 to TRBJ2-2; TRBD2 aligns across 11 bases. The CDR3 totals 17 residues. V shed 1 base and J 5 bases; nucleotides not matched to a gene: 6. The germline V gene encodes CDR1 MGHRA and CDR2 YSYEKL. CDR3 sequence (DNA): TGCGCCAGCAGCCAAGTTTTAGCGGGGGGGCAAACCGGGGAGCTGTTTTTT. Protein: CASSQVLAGGQTGELFF.

The chain couples TRBV6-2 or TRBV6-3 to TRBJ1-1; 10 nucleotides match TRBD1. The trim removed 6 bases at V and 6 bases at J, leaving 4 bases unmatched. Germline CDR1 is MNHEY and CDR2 is SVGEGT. The CDR3 runs 13 residues. The CDR3 here is CASSFDRGPEAFF. CDR3 in DNA: TGTGCCAGCAGCTTCGACAGGGGGCCTGAAGCTTTCTTT.

In its sample, this clone was seen once. V and J are TRBV6-5 and TRBJ1-2; 7 nucleotides line up with TRBD1. V lost 6 bases and J lost 8; bases outside the gene matches: 3. Looked up from germline, CDR1 is MNHEY and CDR2 is SVGAGI. The CDR3 is made up of 11 amino acids. The CDR3 spells CASRRQGGYTF. Here the CDR3 DNA reads TGTGCCAGCAGAAGACAGGGCGGCTACACCTTC.

The rearrangement uses TRBV5-6 and TRBJ1-6, with 8 bases matching TRBD1. This CDR3 is built from 15 residues. V shed 8 bases, J shed 9 bases, and the junction held 13 bases outside the gene matches. Germline CDR1 is SGHDT and CDR2 is YYEEEE. CDR3 sequence (DNA): TGTGCCAGTTCCCGTACAGGGGGACGGGGTTCACCCCTCCACTTT. Protein product: CASSRTGGRGSPLHF.

The chain carries TRBV5-4 and TRBJ2-1; TRBD1 might be the D (5 bases). The length of the CDR3 is 13 residues. The V gene's germline CDR1 is SGHNT and CDR2 YYREEE (reference sequence). The V end lost 0 bases, the J end lost 8 bases, and 9 bases lay between the germline ends. The CDR3 coding sequence is TGTGCCAGCAGCTTGGCAGGGTCCGATGAGCAGTTCTTC. It codes for CASSLAGSDEQFF.

This chain uses TRBV13 with TRBJ2-7; weak D call: TRBD2 (7 bases). Trimming took off 4 bases at V and 6 bases at J, with 16 bases between the two ends. From germline, CDR1 is PRHDT and CDR2 FYEKMQ (reference sequence). The CDR3 is made up of 14 amino acids. The CDR3 sequence is CASSSGRGAREQYF. CDR3 bases: TGTGCCAGCAGCTCAGGTCGGGGGGCTCGCGAGCAGTACTTC.